Shown below are 25 T cell receptor beta chains from a single sample sequenced in a study of blood T cell repertoires in COVID-19. Some clones are missing from TCRdb's copy, which holds only in-frame ones; the method was immunoSEQ multiplex PCR. The repertoire holds some 100,000 clones, with approximately 80% as singletons. Input material: peripheral blood. These receptors all come from a human donor in a cohort sampled during active COVID-19.

V and J are TRBV19 and TRBJ2-2; D might be TRBD1 (5 bases). This CDR3 is 15 amino acids long. Trimming removed 4 bases at V and 1 base at J, with 10 bases between. Per the germline V gene, CDR1 is LNHDA and CDR2 is SQIVND (reference sequence). CDR3 region: CASSKVQGNTGELFF. The CDR3, as DNA: TGTGCCAGTAGTAAGGTCCAGGGGAACACCGGGGAGCTGTTTTTT.

CDR3 coding DNA: TGCAGCGTCCGAACCGGACTAGCCAGTTCCTACGAGCAGTACTTC. Translating gives CSVRTGLASSYEQYF. The V call is TRBV29-1, the J call TRBJ2-7; 8 bases line up with TRBD2. The CDR3 is 15 residues long. The V gene end was trimmed by 6 bases and the J gene end by 1 base; junction bases not matched to a gene: 11. From germline, CDR1 is SQVTM and CDR2 ANQGSEA.

The chain joins TRBV6-6 to TRBJ2-3; the D gene is possibly TRBD2 (6 bases). V lost 2 bases to trimming and J lost 0 bases, with 12 bases between them. Germline-derived CDR1 and CDR2 are MNHNY and SVGAGI (reference sequence). The CDR3 covers 16 residues. The chain's CDR3 is CASSYAPSASTDTQYF. Written as DNA, the CDR3 is TGTGCCAGCAGTTACGCACCTAGCGCAAGCACAGATACGCAGTATTTT.

V and J are TRBV9 and TRBJ1-5; D possibly corresponds to TRBD1 (6 bases). The CDR3 contains 14 residues. Germline-derived CDR1 and CDR2 are SGDLS and YYNGEE. V was cut by 2 bases and J by 7 bases, with 13 bases left in between. This CDR3 reads CASSVSGGRQPQHF. For the CDR3, the DNA is TGTGCCAGCAGCGTGTCCGGGGGGCGGCAGCCCCAGCATTTT.

This chain's CDR3 is CASSHPGGLYNEQFF. DNA of the CDR3: TGCGCCAGCAGCCACCCAGGGGGCTTGTACAATGAGCAGTTCTTC. V gene TRBV4-3 combines with J gene TRBJ2-1; the match to TRBD1 covers 8 bases. The CDR3 extends over 15 amino acids. CDR1 LGHNA and CDR2 YSLEER come from the germline V gene. Trimming cost V 3 bases and J 4 bases; bases outside gene matches: 5.

This clone has just a few counts. The chain uses TRBV6-5 and TRBJ2-7; tentatively, D is TRBD2 (5 bases). The CDR3 has 12 amino acids. Germline V gene data show CDR1 as MNHEY and CDR2 as SVGAGI. V was shortened by 6 bases and J by 6 bases, with 12 bases between the two germline ends. The CDR3 spells CASRQVAGEQYF. In DNA form, the CDR3 reads TGTGCCAGCAGACAAGTGGCGGGCGAGCAGTACTTC.

The chain couples TRBV9 to TRBJ1-2; possible D gene TRBD1, 5 bases. V lost 5 bases and J 2 bases, leaving 16 bases between the germline ends. This CDR3 comprises 15 residues. Per the germline V gene, CDR1 is SGDLS and CDR2 is YYNGEE. DNA for the CDR3: TGTGCCAGCAGTATACAGGTTAAACCCAACTATGGCTACACCTTC. Amino acids: CASSIQVKPNYGYTF.

V gene TRBV7-2 combines with J gene TRBJ2-3; possible D gene TRBD2, 6 bases. Germline loops: CDR1 SGHTA, CDR2 FQGNSA. Trimming removed 4 bases from V and 1 base from J, with 18 bases in between. The CDR3 totals 17 residues. DNA of the CDR3: TGTGCCAGCAGCTCCAGGCCCGGTAGCGGAGGCACAGATACGCAGTATTTT. Translated: CASSSRPGSGGTDTQYF. The complete variable domain, with remaining parts taken from reference TRBV7-2 and TRBJ2-3, reads GAGVSQSPSNKVTEKGKDVELRCDPISGHTALYWYRQSLGQGLEFLIYFQGNSAPDKSGLPSDRFSAERTGGSVSTLTIQRTQQEDSAVYLCASSSRPGSGGTDTQYFGPGTRLTVL.

This chain connects TRBV25-1 to TRBJ1-5, with TRBD1 as a possible D gene (6 bases). The germline gives CDR1 MGHDK, CDR2 SYGVNS. The CDR3 has 15 amino acids. Trimming stripped 3 bases from V and 7 bases from J, with 16 bases between. Here the CDR3 reads CASSDRGTGTQPQHF. As DNA, the CDR3 is TGTGCCAGCAGTGATAGGGGAACAGGGACCCAGCCCCAGCATTTT.

This chain uses TRBV18 with TRBJ1-5; TRBD1 aligns across 9 bases. The CDR3 is 14 residues long. Germline loops: CDR1 KGHSH, CDR2 LQKENI. Unmatched junction bases numbered 2, after V lost 3 bases and J lost 5 bases. CDR3 nucleotide sequence: TGTGCCAGCTCACCGGGACAGGGACATCAGCCCCAGCATTTT. It codes for CASSPGQGHQPQHF.

This clone has only a few counts. J is TRBJ1-5 and V is TRBV28, with TRBD1 identical over 9 bases. The junction had 12 bases not matched to a gene; V was cut back by 6 bases and J by 6 bases. In germline, CDR1 is MDHEN, CDR2 SYDVKM. This CDR3 has 16 residues. CDR3 sequence: CASRFETGGSAQPQHF. The CDR3 coding sequence is TGTGCCAGCAGATTTGAAACAGGGGGCAGCGCTCAGCCCCAGCATTTT.

J is TRBJ1-2 and V is TRBV28; D might be TRBD1 (5 bases). The V end was cut by 7 bases, the J end by 2 bases, with 14 bases between. CDR3 length: 14 residues. Germline loops: CDR1 MDHEN, CDR2 SYDVKM. The DNA of the CDR3 is TGTGCCAGCACCCAGGCGGGGGGGAACTATGGCTACACCTTC. This sequence encodes CASTQAGGNYGYTF.

This clone was counted a few times. The rearrangement joins TRBV5-1 to TRBJ2-3; D unresolved. The CDR3 has 13 amino acids. V lost 4 bases, J lost 0 bases, and 6 bases lay in between. The germline gives CDR1 SGHRS, CDR2 YFSETQ. The chain's CDR3 is CASSGSSTDTQYF. As DNA, the CDR3 is TGCGCCAGCAGCGGCAGTAGCACAGATACGCAGTATTTT. The whole variable domain, remainder taken from reference TRBV5-1 and TRBJ2-3, is KAGVTQTPRYLIKTRGQQVTLSCSPISGHRSVSWYQQTPGQGLQFLFEYFSETQRNKGNFPGRFSGRQFSNSRSEMNVSTLELGDSALYLCASSGSSTDTQYFGPGTRLTVL.

This chain links TRBV25-1 with TRBJ2-3; TRBD2 aligns across 11 bases. Germline V gene lookup returns CDR1 MGHDK and CDR2 SYGVNS. The CDR3 loop spans 17 amino acids. J was trimmed by 0 bases and V by 6 bases; bases with no gene match: 8. CDR3 sequence (DNA): TGTGCCAGCAGCCGTTCGGGGACTAGCGGTAGCACAGATACGCAGTATTTT. The encoded protein is CASSRSGTSGSTDTQYF.

CDR3 sequence reads: CSASETGGPILTGELFF. DNA for the CDR3: TGCAGTGCCAGTGAGACGGGGGGGCCTATCCTCACCGGGGAGCTGTTTTTT. This chain joins TRBV20-1 and TRBJ2-2; 8 bases match TRBD2. The CDR3 extends over 17 amino acids. The V segment lost 6 bases and the J segment 4 bases; nucleotides outside the gene matches: 16. Germline CDR1 and CDR2: DFQATT and SNEGSKA (reference sequence).

A few counts support this clone. The chain uses TRBV5-1 and TRBJ1-1; perhaps TRBD1 as D (6 bases). The V gene's germline CDR1 is SGHRS and CDR2 YFSETQ. V lost 0 bases and J 3 bases, leaving 15 bases between the germline ends. This CDR3 has 16 residues. This chain's CDR3 is CASSLGPQGTYTEAFF. DNA for the CDR3: TGCGCCAGCAGCTTGGGACCCCAGGGGACGTACACTGAAGCTTTCTTT.

The CDR3 loop is CASSRTSGSTGELFF. The CDR3 DNA is TGTGCCAGTAGTAGGACTAGCGGGAGCACCGGGGAGCTGTTTTTT. The V gene is TRBV19, the J gene TRBJ2-2; 13 nucleotides align to TRBD2. V was clipped by 4 bases and J by 4 bases; unmatched bases: 0. The CDR3 contains 15 residues. Germline values: CDR1 LNHDA, CDR2 SQIVND (reference sequence).

The J gene is TRBJ1-1, the V gene TRBV28; 10 bases map to TRBD1. Germline CDR1 reads MDHEN; CDR2 reads SYDVKM. This CDR3 is 16 amino acids long. Trimming removed 2 bases from V and 1 base from J; junction bases left unmatched: 4. In DNA, the CDR3 is TGTGCCAGCAGTTTAGGGGGACAGGGGCGGAACACTGAAGCTTTCTTT. This codes for CASSLGGQGRNTEAFF. Based on the CDR3 plus reference TRBV28 and TRBJ1-1, the full variable domain is DVKVTQSSRYLVKRTGEKVFLECVQDMDHENMFWYRQDPGLGLRLIYFSYDVKMKEKGDIPEGYSVSREKKERFSLILESASTNQTSMYLCASSLGGQGRNTEAFFGQGTRLTVV.

This sequence joins TRBV11-1 and TRBJ2-1; TRBD2 is a possible D gene (5 bases). The CDR3 is 14 residues long. Germline V CDR1 and CDR2: SGHAT, FQDESV (reference sequence). V lost 4 bases and J lost 8, with 15 bases in between. The chain's CDR3 is CASSSDGRGDEQFF. In nucleotides, the CDR3 is TGTGCCAGCAGCTCCGACGGCCGGGGAGATGAGCAGTTCTTC.

This clone has just one count. The genes are TRBV30 and TRBJ2-7, with D possibly TRBD2 on 7 matching bases. Germline loops: CDR1 GTSNPN, CDR2 SVGIG (reference sequence). V shed 5 bases and J shed 6 bases, with 17 bases lying between them. The CDR3 loop spans 13 amino acids. The CDR3 reads CAWAGAGAIEQYF. The DNA for the CDR3 is TGTGCCTGGGCGGGGGCGGGAGCCATCGAGCAGTACTTC.

The chain carries TRBV9 and TRBJ2-6; 11 bases are a match to TRBD1. The CDR3 contains 19 residues. CDR1 is SGDLS, CDR2 YYNGEE, per germline. The J segment lost 0 bases and the V segment lost 3 bases, leaving 8 bases of the junction unmatched. The CDR3 DNA is TGTGCCAGCAGCGCATTCGGGACAGGGGGTCTCTCTGGGGCCAACGTCCTGACTTTC. It specifies CASSAFGTGGLSGANVLTF.

This chain joins TRBV6-1 and TRBJ2-7; D gene ambiguous. This CDR3 has 15 residues. The germline V gene has CDR1 MNHNS and CDR2 SASEGT. Deletions cut 2 bases from V and 4 bases from J, with 15 bases between. The CDR3 DNA follows: TGTGCCAGCAGTGAATCAGAGGCGATGAGTTACGAGCAGTACTTC. Protein: CASSESEAMSYEQYF.

The genes are TRBV5-6 and TRBJ2-7; D is ambiguous. This CDR3 spans 15 amino acids. With 0 bases removed from V and 3 bases from J, the gap between germline ends came to 13 bases. Per germline, CDR1 SGHDT and CDR2 YYEEEE. In nucleotides, the CDR3 is TGTGCCAGCAGCTTGGCCGGCAGACAAGACTACGAGCAGTACTTC. This codes for CASSLAGRQDYEQYF.

The V and J genes are TRBV5-1 and TRBJ2-5; TRBD1 aligns across 9 bases. CDR3 length: 16 residues. Losses at the gene ends were 3 bases for V and 1 base for J; bases not matched to a gene: 7. CDR1 and CDR2 from the germline V gene are SGHRS and YFSETQ. As DNA, the CDR3 is TGCGCCAGCAGCTGGGGGACAGGGACCTTCCAAGAGACCCAGTACTTC. It codes for CASSWGTGTFQETQYF. Complete variable domain (other parts from reference TRBV5-1 and TRBJ2-5): KAGVTQTPRYLIKTRGQQVTLSCSPISGHRSVSWYQQTPGQGLQFLFEYFSETQRNKGNFPGRFSGRQFSNSRSEMNVSTLELGDSALYLCASSWGTGTFQETQYFGPGTRLLVL.

This sequence joins TRBV6-2 or TRBV6-3 and TRBJ2-7, with 10 positions matching TRBD2. The CDR3 is 15 residues long. Germline CDR1 and CDR2: MNHEY and SVGEGT. The junction had 6 bases not matched to a gene; V was cut back by 6 bases and J by 1 base. Written as DNA, the CDR3 is TGTGCCAGCAGCTCCGCGACTAGCGGGTCCTACGAGCAGTACTTC. It yields the protein CASSSATSGSYEQYF.